The 20 T cell receptor beta chains below come from one sample, sequenced in a study of cytotoxic CD8 clonotypes in ibrutinib-treated CLL. Libraries were prepared by immunoSEQ multiplex PCR; TCRdb keeps only in-frame clonotypes and omits some of them. The table records approximately 120,000 clones, 58% of them present only once. This specimen was PBMCs, taken after 24 months of ibrutinib treatment. Receptors originate from a human donor with chronic lymphocytic leukemia.

The rearrangement joins TRBV29-1 to TRBJ1-1, with 10 positions matching TRBD1. This CDR3 contains 12 residues. The V and J ends lost 4 bases and 4 bases, in that order; junction bases with no gene match: 0. Germline CDR1 is SQVTM and CDR2 is ANQGSEA. The CDR3 loop reads CSVGQGATEAFF. The CDR3 DNA sequence: TGCAGCGTTGGACAGGGGGCCACTGAAGCTTTCTTT.

The genes are TRBV5-1 and TRBJ1-3; no definite D call. Per the germline V gene, CDR1 is SGHRS and CDR2 is YFSETQ. There are 17 residues in the CDR3. Trimming stripped 0 bases from V and 3 bases from J, with 16 bases between. This CDR3 reads CASSLGPGRSNGNTIYF. The CDR3 region has the DNA TGCGCCAGCAGCTTGGGCCCCGGACGGTCGAATGGAAACACCATATATTTT.

The V gene is TRBV18, the J gene TRBJ1-1, with D maybe TRBD1 (6 bases). CDR3 length equals 14 residues. V gave up 1 base and J gave up 7 bases, with 13 bases separating them. CDR1 is KGHSH, CDR2 LQKENI, per germline. CDR3 amino acids: CASSPLGKTGEAFF. CDR3 DNA sequence: TGTGCCAGCTCACCACTGGGGAAGACAGGTGAAGCTTTCTTT.

This chain connects TRBV30 to TRBJ1-1, with D perhaps TRBD1 (5 bases). The V and J ends lost 4 bases and 6 bases respectively, with 12 bases between them. CDR3 length: 12 amino acids. Germline V gene sequence: CDR1 GTSNPN, CDR2 SVGIG (reference sequence). Here the CDR3 DNA reads TGTGCCTGGAAATTGTTGGGGGCTGAAGCTTTCTTT. It translates to CAWKLLGAEAFF.

This clone was seen a single time. CDR3 region: CASSLTKGPYEQYF. The DNA for the CDR3 is TGTGCCAGCAGCTTAACTAAGGGGCCCTACGAGCAGTACTTC. This chain joins TRBV7-3 and TRBJ2-7, with a possible D match to TRBD1 (5 bases). Between the trimmed V and J ends, which lost 0 bases and 2 bases, there was a span of 8 bases. Germline V gene data show CDR1 as SGHTA and CDR2 as FQGTGA. The CDR3 has 14 residues.

The genes are TRBV7-2 and TRBJ1-2; TRBD1 matches at 9 bases. The CDR3 is 14 amino acids. J gave up 8 bases and V 8 bases, and 12 bases lay outside the gene matches. Germline CDR1 is SGHTA and CDR2 is FQGNSA. The CDR3 sequence is CASSLRGQGDGYTF. In DNA, the CDR3 is TGTGCCAGCTCCCTCCGGGGACAGGGAGACGGCTACACCTTC.

This clone was recorded a few times. This chain connects TRBV7-8 to TRBJ1-2, with 10 bases fitting TRBD1. Trimming removed 3 bases from V and 7 bases from J; junction bases left unmatched: 8. From germline, CDR1 is SGHVS and CDR2 FQNEAQ. This CDR3 region has 15 residues. CDR3 in DNA: TGTGCCAGCAGCTTGGGCGGGACAGGGGTTGCTGGCTACACCTTC. Encoded protein: CASSLGGTGVAGYTF. The full variable domain, completed using reference TRBV7-8 and TRBJ1-2, is GAGVSQSPRYKVAKRGQDVALRCDPISGHVSLFWYQQALGQGPEFLTYFQNEAQLDKSGLPSDRFFAERPEGSVSTLKIQRTQQEDSAVYLCASSLGGTGVAGYTFGSGTRLTVV.

The sample holds a few counts of this clone. The chain uses TRBV7-2 and TRBJ2-2; D gene unclear. The germline V and J ends were trimmed by 1 base and 6 bases, with 6 bases remaining between them. Germline V gene lookup returns CDR1 SGHTA and CDR2 FQGNSA. This CDR3 contains 13 residues. This CDR3 reads CASSLGPAGELFF. The CDR3 bases are TGTGCCAGCAGCTTAGGGCCCGCCGGGGAGCTGTTTTTT.

This clone was found a few times. The rearrangement joins TRBV29-1 to TRBJ2-3; 7 bases are shared with TRBD1. Germline CDR1 reads SQVTM; CDR2 reads ANQGSEA. V was clipped by 7 bases and J by 3 bases; unmatched bases: 1. The CDR3 loop spans 11 amino acids. CDR3 DNA sequence: TGCAGCGGACAGGGTACAGATACGCAGTATTTT. Protein product: CSGQGTDTQYF.

J is TRBJ2-7 and V is TRBV4-2, with 8 bases lining up with TRBD1. Looked up from germline, CDR1 is LGHNA and CDR2 is YNFKEQ. This CDR3 contains 14 residues. Germline trimming cut 1 base from V and 5 bases from J; bases unmatched to any gene: 4. The CDR3 DNA is TGTGCCAGCAGCCAAGGTGACAGGGGCAACGAGCAGTACTTC. The encoded protein is CASSQGDRGNEQYF.

The J gene is TRBJ2-7, the V gene TRBV7-9; 11 bases line up with TRBD1. The CDR3 extends over 14 amino acids. Losses at the gene ends were 5 bases for V and 4 bases for J; bases not matched to a gene: 4. CDR1 is SEHNR and CDR2 is FQNEAQ in the germline V gene (reference sequence). In DNA form, the CDR3 reads TGTGCCAGCAGCCGGGACAGGGGGTTTTACGAGCAGTACTTC. Its translation: CASSRDRGFYEQYF.

This clone occurred a few times. The chain uses TRBV10-1 and TRBJ2-2, with D perhaps TRBD1 (5 bases). V lost 5 bases, J lost 1 base, and 11 bases lay in between. The CDR3 consists of 15 residues. Germline CDR1 and CDR2: WNHNN and SYGVQD (reference sequence). The CDR3 sequence: CASSNGRVNTGELFF. CDR3 in DNA: TGCGCCAGCAGTAATGGCAGGGTGAACACCGGGGAGCTGTTTTTT.

This clone has only a few counts. The rearrangement joins TRBV18 to TRBJ2-1, with TRBD1 identical over 10 bases. CDR1 is KGHSH, CDR2 LQKENI, per germline. Losses at the gene ends were 5 bases for V and 7 bases for J; bases not matched to a gene: 11. There are 16 residues in the CDR3. The CDR3 spells CASSSTGGATRNEQFF. Here the CDR3 DNA reads TGTGCCAGCTCATCGACAGGGGGCGCGACTAGAAATGAGCAGTTCTTC.

V and J are TRBV10-1 and TRBJ2-7, with D uncertain. The germline gives CDR1 WNHNN, CDR2 SYGVQD (reference sequence). The CDR3 has 13 residues. V shed 0 bases and J shed 3 bases, with 6 bases lying between them. The CDR3 bases are TGCGCCAGCAGTGAGTCAGGTTTCTACGAGCAGTACTTC. This sequence encodes CASSESGFYEQYF.

The chain is built from TRBV5-1 and TRBJ2-2, with D possibly being TRBD1 or TRBD2 (5 bases each). V was clipped by 6 bases and J by 1 base, with 16 bases between them. Germline CDR1 reads SGHRS; CDR2 reads YFSETQ. The CDR3 runs 16 residues. DNA of the CDR3: TGCGCCAGCACTCGAGCGGACACCGTGAACACCGGGGAGCTGTTTTTT. Residues: CASTRADTVNTGELFF.

The chain recombines TRBV15 with TRBJ2-7; the D gene could be TRBD1 or TRBD2 (5 bases each). The germline gives CDR1 LNHNV, CDR2 YYDKDF (reference sequence). V lost 4 bases to trimming and J lost 3 bases, with 16 bases between them. This CDR3 has 15 amino acids. The CDR3 nucleotides read TGTGCCACCAGCACTTCGGGACGGCTTAACTACGAGCAGTACTTC. This encodes CATSTSGRLNYEQYF.

Only one count was recorded for this clone. The V call is TRBV7-6, the J call TRBJ2-3, with TRBD2 identical over 8 bases. Per the germline V gene, CDR1 is SGHVS and CDR2 is FNYEAQ. The junction had 7 bases not matched to a gene; V was cut back by 5 bases and J by 3 bases. The CDR3 is made up of 15 amino acids. CDR3 DNA: TGTGCCAGCAGCCCCGTGGTAGCGGGGACAGATACGCAGTATTTT. It translates to CASSPVVAGTDTQYF.

The chain is built from TRBV7-3 and TRBJ2-7; weak D call: TRBD1 (5 bases). The germline CDR1 and CDR2 sequences are SGHTA and FQGTGA. Deletions cut 5 bases from V and 3 bases from J, with 17 bases between. The CDR3 has 15 amino acids. This CDR3 is CASSPTGVYSYEQYF. The CDR3 DNA reads as TGTGCCAGCAGCCCCACAGGAGTTTATAGCTACGAGCAGTACTTC.

J is TRBJ2-3 and V is TRBV25-1, with D uncertain. Germline CDR1 reads MGHDK; CDR2 reads SYGVNS. The CDR3 extends over 14 amino acids. The ends were cut back, 0 bases at V and 1 base at J, with 5 bases in the middle. The CDR3 here is CASSEYRGTDTQYF. The CDR3 nucleotides read TGTGCCAGCAGTGAATACCGGGGCACAGATACGCAGTATTTT.

The chain links TRBV30 to TRBJ2-1; tentatively, D is TRBD2 (5 bases). Trimming cost V 2 bases and J 5 bases, with 7 bases left between them. This CDR3 is built from 12 residues. CDR1 and CDR2 from the germline V gene are GTSNPN and SVGIG (reference sequence). CDR3 protein: CAWSSRDNEQFF. In DNA form, the CDR3 reads TGTGCCTGGAGTTCGAGGGACAATGAGCAGTTCTTC.